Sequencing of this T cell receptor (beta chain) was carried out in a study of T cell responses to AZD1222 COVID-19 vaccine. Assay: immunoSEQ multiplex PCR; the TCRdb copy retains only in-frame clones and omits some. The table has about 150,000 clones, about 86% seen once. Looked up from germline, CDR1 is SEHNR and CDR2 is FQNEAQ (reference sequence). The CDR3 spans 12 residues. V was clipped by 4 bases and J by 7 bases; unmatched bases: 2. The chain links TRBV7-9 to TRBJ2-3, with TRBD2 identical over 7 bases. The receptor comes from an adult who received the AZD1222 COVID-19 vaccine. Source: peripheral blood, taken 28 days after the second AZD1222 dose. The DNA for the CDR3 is TGTGCCAGCAGCTCTAGCGGTTATACGCAGTATTTT. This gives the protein CASSSSGYTQYF.